The 2 T cell receptor beta chains in this list originate from one sample, sequenced in a study of vaccination and CD4 T cells after COVID-19. Their cognate antigens are unknown. Described time point: late sampling 161 to 241 days after vaccination in a few convalescent patients. Regarding treatment: approximately 9-day PBMC culture with coronavirus spike peptide pools or control peptides (ViraFEST assay). The Oncomine TCR Beta short-read assay sequenced DNA from cultured CD4+ T cells. One entry per CDR3 protein results from TCRdb running MiXCR on the PCR reads. The table includes fewer than 20,000 distinct CDR3 sequences, about 45% detected once. The material sequenced was CD4+ T cells from blood, cultured in vitro, taken about 7 months after SARS-CoV-2 vaccination. These receptors were taken from a human donor who had recovered from COVID-19.

The V call is TRBV7-3, the J call TRBJ2-3; 8 positions agree with TRBD2. Unmatched junction bases numbered 15, after V lost 4 bases and J lost 6 bases. The CDR3 contains 17 residues. Germline V gene data show CDR1 as SGHTA and CDR2 as FQGTGA. The CDR3 nucleotides read TGTGCCAGCAGCTCTCAAGCTAGCGGGTCCCCAGGGGATACGCAGTATTTT. Translation gives CASSSQASGSPGDTQYF.

This clonotype was detected only a few times. The chain uses TRBV20-1 and TRBJ1-1; the D gene is possibly TRBD1 (5 bases). In germline, CDR1 is DFQATT, CDR2 SNEGSKA (reference sequence). The V gene lost 6 bases and the J gene lost 0 bases, with 20 bases spanning the gap. This CDR3 region has 16 residues. CDR3 DNA: TGCAGTGCGCCCCGCCGGGACGGCCTGATGAACACTGAAGCTTTCTTT. Translation: CSAPRRDGLMNTEAFF.